Here is one TCR beta chain with its context. Its antigen remains unknown. Negative isolation yielded CD8+ and CD4+ T cells; FACS enriched TEMRA cells. The CDR3 runs to 17 residues. V lost 4 bases and J lost 6; bases outside the gene matches: 13. The germline V gene encodes CDR1 LGHNA and CDR2 YSLEER. This sample stems from a study of CD8 T cells in Susac syndrome. Findings of the study overall: There were approximately 15 Susac-specific public clones in total CD8+ repertoires and 5 or 6 in CD8+ TEMRA repertoires.

An input of about 0.45 to 1 ug of RNA was subjected to reverse transcription using random hexamers. The authors amplified TCR beta CDR3 across 54 Vbeta and 13 Jbeta using immunoSEQ multiplex PCR. From the immunoSEQ multiplex PCR reads, TCRdb called clonotypes with MiXCR, one entry per CDR3 protein. The profile shows approximately 79,000 distinct CDR3 sequences, approximately 93% of them singletons. V and J are TRBV4-3 and TRBJ2-1; 9 bases are shared with TRBD2. Sample: CD8+ T cells from PBMCs. The clonotype comes from a human donor with Susac syndrome. The CDR3 loop is CASSRWAGGGLGNEQFF. CDR3 sequence (DNA): TGCGCCAGCAGCCGTTGGGCGGGGGGGGGATTGGGCAATGAGCAGTTCTTC.